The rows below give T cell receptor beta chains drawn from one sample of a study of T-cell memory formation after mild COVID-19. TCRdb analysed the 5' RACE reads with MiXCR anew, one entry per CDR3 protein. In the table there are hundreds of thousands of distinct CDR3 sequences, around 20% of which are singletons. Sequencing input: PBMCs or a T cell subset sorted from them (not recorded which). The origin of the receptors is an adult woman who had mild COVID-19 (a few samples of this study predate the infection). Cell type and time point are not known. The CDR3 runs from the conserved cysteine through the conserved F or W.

cdr3_aa: CASGDIGALDTQYF; v_call: TRBV7-3; j_call: TRBJ2-3
cdr3_aa: CATSGTSGATGELFF; v_call: TRBV24-1; j_call: TRBJ2-2
cdr3_aa: CASSFLSQGDTGELFF; v_call: TRBV7-8; j_call: TRBJ2-2
cdr3_aa: CASSPTGGSQFF; v_call: TRBV7-3; j_call: TRBJ2-1
cdr3_aa: CSVEDRVAGSTDTQYF; v_call: TRBV29-1; j_call: TRBJ2-3
cdr3_aa: CASSLDSNYGYTF; v_call: TRBV5-1; j_call: TRBJ1-2
cdr3_aa: CASSPTRTRGGDEQFF; v_call: TRBV19; j_call: TRBJ2-1
cdr3_aa: CSARTSGGNEQFF; v_call: TRBV20-1; j_call: TRBJ2-1
cdr3_aa: CASSGPRDRGYYEQYF; v_call: TRBV2; j_call: TRBJ2-7
cdr3_aa: CSAKGNYQPQHF; v_call: TRBV20-1; j_call: TRBJ1-5
cdr3_aa: CASSLLGQGTGANVLTF; v_call: TRBV7-3; j_call: TRBJ2-6
cdr3_aa: CATSREDQGGEQFF; v_call: TRBV15; j_call: TRBJ2-1
cdr3_aa: CASSLMVPTSGNTIYF; v_call: TRBV7-2; j_call: TRBJ1-3
cdr3_aa: CASSARVGLDNEQFF; v_call: TRBV6-1; j_call: TRBJ2-1
cdr3_aa: CASRFRARHYGYTF; v_call: TRBV28; j_call: TRBJ1-2
cdr3_aa: CSARERGGQLTDTQYF; v_call: TRBV20-1; j_call: TRBJ2-3